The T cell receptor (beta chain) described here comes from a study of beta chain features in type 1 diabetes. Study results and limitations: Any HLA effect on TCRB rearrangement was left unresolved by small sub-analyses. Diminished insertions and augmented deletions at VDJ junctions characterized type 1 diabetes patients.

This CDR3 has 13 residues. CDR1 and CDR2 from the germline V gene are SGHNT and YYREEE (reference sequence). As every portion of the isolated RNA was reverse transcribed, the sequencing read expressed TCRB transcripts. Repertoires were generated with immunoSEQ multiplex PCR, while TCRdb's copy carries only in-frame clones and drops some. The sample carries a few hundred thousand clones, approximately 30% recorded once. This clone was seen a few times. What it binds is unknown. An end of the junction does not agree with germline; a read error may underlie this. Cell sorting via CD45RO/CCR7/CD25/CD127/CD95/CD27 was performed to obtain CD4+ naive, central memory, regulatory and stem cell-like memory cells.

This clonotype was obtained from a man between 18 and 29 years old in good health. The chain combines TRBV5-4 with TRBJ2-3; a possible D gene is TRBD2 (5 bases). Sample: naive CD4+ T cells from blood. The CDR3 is CASSLDSAGTQYF. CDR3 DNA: TGTGCCAGCAGTTTGGACTCCGCAGGAACGCAGTATTTT.